This is a list of T cell receptor beta chains from one sample in a study of shared clonotypes between healthy human individuals. TCRdb's copy holds only in-frame clones and misses some; the assay was immunoSEQ multiplex PCR. The sample consists of about 2 million clones, 95% of them appearing once. Sequenced material: naive CD4+ T cells sorted from blood. Receptor source: a man younger than 35 in good health. Each CDR3 is given with its conserved first and last residue. The order of the fields is J gene, D gene, V gene, clone size, CDR3 protein, CDR3 DNA. D genes are given only for firm matches. Clone size is stated in some rows and not others, as once, few, many or a class when expanded.

TRBJ2-7 | TRBD2 | TRBV7-2 | - | CASSLGLAGAYEQYF | TGTGCCAGCAGCTTAGGTCTAGCGGGAGCGTACGAGCAGTACTTC
TRBJ1-6 | - | TRBV27 | - | CASSLSIRGSYNSPLHF | TGTGCCAGCAGTTTATCGATAAGGGGCTCCTATAATTCACCCCTCCACTTT
TRBJ1-5 | - | TRBV5-6 | - | CASSPREPQHF | TGTGCCAGCAGCCCGCGTGAGCCCCAGCATTTT
TRBJ1-3 | - | TRBV30 | - | CAWRLHSGNTIYF | TGTGCCTGGAGACTGCACTCTGGAAACACCATATATTTT
TRBJ1-2 | TRBD1 | TRBV28 | few | CASSSGQGYGYTF | TGTGCCAGCAGTTCGGGACAGGGTTATGGCTACACCTTC
TRBJ2-1 | - | TRBV10-3 | - | CAIAERGNNEQFF | TGTGCCATCGCCGAACGGGGGAACAATGAGCAGTTCTTC
TRBJ1-1 | - | TRBV6-5 | - | CASTRGASEAFF | TGTGCCAGCACCCGGGGGGCCTCTGAAGCTTTCTTT
TRBJ1-5 | - | TRBV30 | - | CAWSPDTGLNQPQHF | TGTGCCTGGAGTCCCGACACAGGACTCAATCAGCCCCAGCATTTT
TRBJ2-2 | TRBD1 | TRBV5-1 | - | CASSPGQENTGELFF | TGCGCCAGCAGCCCTGGACAGGAGAACACCGGGGAGCTGTTTTTT
TRBJ2-7 | TRBD1 | TRBV4-1 | - | CASSQDPPPGQGATKQYF | TGCGCCAGCAGCCAAGATCCCCCTCCGGGACAGGGCGCTACGAAGCAGTACTTC
TRBJ2-5 | - | TRBV2 | - | CASRLKGETQYF | TGTGCCAGCAGGCTCAAAGGAGAGACCCAGTACTTC
TRBJ2-7 | TRBD1 | TRBV28 | - | CASRGQGSLYEQYF | TGTGCCAGCAGGGGACAGGGGTCCCTCTACGAGCAGTACTTC
TRBJ1-2 | - | TRBV30 | - | CAWSIGRGRRNYGYTF | TGTGCCTGGAGTATAGGCAGGGGAAGGCGTAACTATGGCTACACCTTC
TRBJ1-2 | - | TRBV25-1 | - | CASSETGLFNYGYTF | TGTGCCAGCAGTGAAACAGGGTTGTTTAACTATGGCTACACCTTC
TRBJ1-5 | - | TRBV18 | - | CASSPYLLPVDQPQHF | TGTGCCAGCTCACCATATCTACTCCCGGTCGATCAGCCCCAGCATTTT
TRBJ2-7 | - | TRBV5-1 | - | CASSLMGGSKSYEQYF | TGCGCCAGCAGCTTGATGGGGGGCTCTAAGTCCTACGAGCAGTACTTC
TRBJ2-3 | - | TRBV19 | - | CASNHRGGLDTQYF | TGTGCCAGTAATCACAGGGGAGGATTAGATACGCAGTATTTT
TRBJ2-5 | - | TRBV14 | - | CASSQDHGRDSLFQETQYF | TGTGCCAGCAGCCAAGACCATGGGAGGGACAGCCTTTTCCAAGAGACCCAGTACTTC
TRBJ1-5 | - | TRBV7-9 | - | CASSLGGGLGQPQHF | TGTGCCAGCAGCTTAGGAGGAGGGCTGGGCCAGCCCCAGCATTTT
TRBJ1-3 | - | TRBV6-1 | - | CASSLTSFAGNTIYF | TGTGCCAGCAGCCTAACGAGTTTTGCTGGAAACACCATATATTTT
TRBJ2-7 | - | TRBV28 | - | CASRGQGVVAGGPFRHEQYF | TGTGCCAGCAGGGGACAGGGGGTGGTAGCGGGAGGGCCTTTTCGCCACGAGCAGTACTTC
TRBJ2-7 | TRBD2 | TRBV5-1 | - | CASSLGEGSSYEQYF | TGCGCCAGCAGCTTGGGGGAGGGGAGCTCCTACGAGCAGTACTTC
TRBJ1-2 | - | TRBV28 | once | CASSRGSDYGYTF | TGTGCCAGCAGTCGTGGATCAGACTATGGCTACACCTTC
TRBJ2-1 | - | TRBV10-2 | - | CASRTGTAFHNEQFF | TGCGCCAGCAGGACCGGGACGGCGTTCCACAATGAGCAGTTCTTC
TRBJ1-5 | - | TRBV23-1 | - | CASSTSRPQTRHFEPQHF | TGCGCCAGCTCTACTTCCCGGCCCCAGACCCGCCATTTTGAGCCCCAGCATTTT
TRBJ1-5 | - | TRBV12-1 | - | CASSFYPVSNQPQHF | TGTGCCAGCAGCTTTTACCCAGTCAGCAATCAGCCCCAGCATTTT
TRBJ1-1 | - | TRBV27 | - | CASSLSLGGTTEAFF | TGTGCCAGCAGTTTATCGTTAGGCGGGACCACTGAAGCTTTCTTT
TRBJ1-2 | - | TRBV9 | - | CASSLNQAWQGVGYTF | TGTGCCAGCAGCTTAAACCAGGCATGGCAGGGAGTAGGCTACACCTTC
TRBJ2-7 | TRBD1 | TRBV29-1 | - | CSVPGQGAHEQYF | TGCAGCGTTCCGGGACAGGGGGCCCACGAGCAGTACTTC
TRBJ1-1 | - | TRBV7-2 | - | CASSSSPQDSEAFF | TGTGCCAGCAGCTCCTCGCCTCAAGACAGCGAAGCTTTCTTT
TRBJ2-1 | - | TRBV6-5 | - | CASRKGYNEQFF | TGTGCCAGCAGAAAGGGGTACAATGAGCAGTTCTTC
TRBJ2-3 | TRBD2 | TRBV11-2 | - | CASSLDPTSLPDTQYF | TGTGCCAGCAGCTTAGACCCGACTAGCCTCCCAGATACGCAGTATTTT
TRBJ2-7 | - | TRBV6-6 | - | CASSYGPSLAYEQYF | TGTGCCAGCAGTTACGGACCGTCCCTGGCCTACGAGCAGTACTTC
TRBJ1-6 | - | TRBV28 | - | CASSSRNNSPLHF | TGTGCCAGCAGCTCCAGGAATAATTCACCCCTCCACTTT
TRBJ1-2 | - | TRBV7-8 | - | CASSLGQLNYGYTF | TGTGCCAGCAGCTTAGGACAGCTTAACTATGGCTACACCTTC
TRBJ2-3 | TRBD2 | TRBV18 | - | CASSPLAGGPTDTQYF | TGTGCCAGCTCCCCACTAGCGGGGGGGCCAACAGATACGCAGTATTTT
TRBJ2-7 | TRBD2 | TRBV9 | - | CASSTIAGEDGWSEQYF | TGTGCCAGCAGCACAATAGCGGGAGAGGATGGCTGGAGCGAGCAGTACTTC
TRBJ1-1 | TRBD1 | TRBV5-4 | - | CASSLGRTGIGTEAFF | TGTGCCAGCAGCTTGGGGCGGACAGGGATAGGCACTGAAGCTTTCTTT
TRBJ1-2 | - | TRBV9 | - | CASSVTSEGGRDGYTF | TGTGCCAGCAGCGTAACGTCGGAGGGGGGTCGGGATGGCTACACCTTC
TRBJ1-1 | TRBD1 | TRBV29-1 | - | CSVTGTVNTEAFF | TGCAGCGTGACAGGGACAGTGAACACTGAAGCTTTCTTT
TRBJ2-2 | - | TRBV18 | - | CASSPRPAANTGELFF | TGTGCCAGCTCACCCCGTCCGGCCGCGAACACCGGGGAGCTGTTTTTT
TRBJ1-1 | - | TRBV10-3 | once | CAISGGRVTTEAFF | TGTGCCATCAGTGGCGGGCGGGTGACGACTGAAGCTTTCTTT
TRBJ2-7 | TRBD2 | TRBV10-3 | - | CAIRGTSGTLYEQYF | TGTGCCATCAGGGGGACTAGCGGAACTCTATACGAGCAGTACTTC
TRBJ2-3 | - | TRBV2 | - | CASSFSSSDTQYF | TGTGCCAGCAGTTTCTCTAGTTCAGATACGCAGTATTTT
TRBJ2-1 | TRBD2 | TRBV25-1 | - | CASSDSGTISYNEQFF | TGTGCCAGCAGTGATTCCGGGACTATCTCCTACAATGAGCAGTTCTTC
TRBJ2-5 | TRBD1 | TRBV2 | once | CASTGQGIGAETQYF | TGTGCCAGCACCGGACAGGGGATCGGCGCCGAGACCCAGTACTTC
TRBJ1-4 | - | TRBV7-9 | - | CASSFPGREKLFF | TGTGCCAGCAGTTTTCCCGGGCGGGAAAAACTGTTTTTT
TRBJ2-7 | TRBD1 | TRBV28 | - | CASSPGTVSSYEQYF | TGTGCCAGCAGTCCGGGGACAGTGAGCTCCTACGAGCAGTACTTC
TRBJ2-7 | - | TRBV19 | - | CASSIDTDAYEQYF | TGTGCCAGTAGTATAGATACAGATGCGTACGAGCAGTACTTC
TRBJ2-2 | - | TRBV6-1 | - | CASRTNTGELFF | TGTGCCAGCAGAACGAACACCGGGGAGCTGTTTTTT
TRBJ1-1 | - | TRBV30 | - | CAVAGITEAFF | TGTGCCGTGGCAGGGATCACTGAAGCTTTCTTT
TRBJ1-6 | - | TRBV9 | - | CASSVGIDNSPLHF | TGTGCCAGCAGCGTAGGGATTGATAATTCACCCCTCCACTTT
TRBJ1-2 | TRBD1 | TRBV2 | - | CATAGGGYTF | TGTGCCACGGCAGGGGGCGGCTACACCTTC
TRBJ2-1 | - | TRBV13 | - | CASSHRFGGPGPYNEQFF | TGTGCCAGCAGTCACCGGTTTGGGGGCCCAGGACCCTACAATGAGCAGTTCTTC